These 17 T cell receptor beta chains came from one sample sequenced in a study of blood T cell repertoires in COVID-19. The data were produced by immunoSEQ multiplex PCR, yet TCRdb's version contains in-frame clones alone and is incomplete. The sample includes about 100,000 clones, 85% to 90% of them seen just once. The material sequenced was peripheral blood. The origin of the receptors is a human donor in a cohort sampled during active COVID-19.

The chain employs TRBV6-5 and TRBJ2-7; TRBD1 matches at 7 bases. CDR3 length equals 14 residues. The V gene end was trimmed by 5 bases and the J gene end by 3 bases; junction bases not matched to a gene: 7. Germline CDR1 is MNHEY and CDR2 is SVGAGI. In DNA form, the CDR3 reads TGTGCCAGCAGTCCCCTAGACAGGGACTACGAGCAGTACTTC. Protein sequence: CASSPLDRDYEQYF.

V is TRBV5-4 and J is TRBJ1-2; D perhaps matches TRBD1 (6 bases). V lost 5 bases and J lost 2, with 22 bases in between. The CDR3 contains 17 residues. From germline, CDR1 is SGHNT and CDR2 YYREEE (reference sequence). The CDR3, as DNA: TGTGCCAGCAGTCCTGGACCGGGCGGACAGCTCAACTATGGCTACACCTTC. This sequence encodes CASSPGPGGQLNYGYTF.

The rearrangement links TRBV19 to TRBJ2-7; 12 nucleotides match TRBD1. This CDR3 contains 15 residues. Germline V gene data show CDR1 as LNHDA and CDR2 as SQIVND (reference sequence). The J segment lost 5 bases and the V segment lost 4 bases, leaving 6 bases of the junction unmatched. CDR3 bases: TGTGCCAGTAGTACATCCGGGACAGGGGGCCACGAGCAGTACTTC. This gives the protein CASSTSGTGGHEQYF. Supplemented by reference TRBV19 and TRBJ2-7, the full variable domain reads DGGITQSPKYLFRKEGQNVTLSCEQNLNHDAMYWYRQDPGQGLRLIYYSQIVNDFQKGDIAEGYSVSREKKESFPLTVTSAQKNPTAFYLCASSTSGTGGHEQYFGPGTRLTVT.

The chain is built from TRBV5-1 and TRBJ1-1; D may be TRBD1 (5 bases). Trimming pared 4 bases from V and 4 bases from J, leaving 17 bases between. The germline CDR1 and CDR2 sequences are SGHRS and YFSETQ. This CDR3 comprises 15 residues. For the CDR3, the DNA is TGCGCCAGCAGCCCAGGCGGTTTGGGGGGCACTGAAGCTTTCTTT. Amino acids: CASSPGGLGGTEAFF.

The J gene is TRBJ2-3, the V gene TRBV11-3, with D perhaps TRBD2 (6 bases). Germline CDR1 SGHNT, CDR2 YENEEA. The CDR3 is made up of 19 amino acids. V was pared by 7 bases and J by 4 bases, with 30 bases between. The CDR3 coding sequence is TGTGCCAGCATCCGGCGTGGGGGAGGCACCGGCCACAAGGCAGATACGCAGTATTTT. Protein product: CASIRRGGGTGHKADTQYF.

CDR3 bases: TGTGCCAGCAGTGGATTATGGACAGGTACCTACGAGCAGTACTTC. Its translation: CASSGLWTGTYEQYF. V is TRBV25-1 and J is TRBJ2-7, with TRBD1 identical over 7 bases. The CDR3 totals 15 residues. Germline V gene sequence: CDR1 MGHDK, CDR2 SYGVNS. The J segment lost 2 bases and the V segment lost 4 bases, leaving 8 bases of the junction unmatched.

The chain employs TRBV5-6 and TRBJ2-3, with D possibly matching TRBD1 (5 bases). Germline V gene data show CDR1 as SGHDT and CDR2 as YYEEEE. The CDR3 contains 15 residues. The germline V and J ends were trimmed by 4 bases and 5 bases, with 17 bases remaining between them. CDR3 loop: CASSQGQGRGDTQYF. DNA of the CDR3: TGTGCCAGCAGCCAAGGTCAGGGAAGGGGAGATACGCAGTATTTT.

The chain combines TRBV19 with TRBJ1-1, with 9 positions matching TRBD1. In germline, CDR1 is LNHDA, CDR2 SQIVND (reference sequence). The CDR3 has 14 residues. V was clipped by 5 bases and J by 8 bases; unmatched bases: 9. CDR3 coding DNA: TGTGCCAGTAGTCGTCCCGGGACAGGGATCGAAGCTTTCTTT. Translating it yields CASSRPGTGIEAFF.

This chain connects TRBV9 to TRBJ1-1; 9 bases map to TRBD1. Germline CDR1 reads SGDLS; CDR2 reads YYNGEE. The CDR3 runs 11 residues. The V segment lost 7 bases and the J segment 7 bases; nucleotides outside the gene matches: 2. The CDR3 spells CASGTGLEAFF. The CDR3 DNA reads TGTGCCAGCGGGACAGGGCTTGAAGCTTTCTTT. The complete variable domain, with remaining parts taken from reference TRBV9 and TRBJ1-1, reads DSGVTQTPKHLITATGQRVTLRCSPRSGDLSVYWYQQSLDQGLQFLIQYYNGEERAKGNILERFSAQQFPDLHSELNLSSLELGDSALYFCASGTGLEAFFGQGTRLTVV.

The chain combines TRBV10-3 with TRBJ2-7; 12 nucleotides align to TRBD2. CDR3 length: 17 residues. Germline V gene data show CDR1 as ENHRY and CDR2 as SYGVKD. V shed 2 bases, J shed 6 bases, and the junction held 11 bases outside the gene matches. The CDR3 nucleotides are TGTGCCATCAGTGAGCCTAGACTAGCGGGAGTCCTCGCCGAGCAGTACTTC. It specifies CAISEPRLAGVLAEQYF.

This clone has a single count. CDR3 in DNA: TGTGCCAGCAGCGTAGATGGGAGCGGGATCTTCTACGAGCAGTACTTC. This codes for CASSVDGSGIFYEQYF. The chain joins TRBV9 to TRBJ2-7; 7 bases align to TRBD2. The CDR3 has 16 amino acids. V was clipped by 0 bases and J by 3 bases; unmatched bases: 9. CDR1 and CDR2 (germline): SGDLS, YYNGEE.

This chain joins TRBV5-6 and TRBJ1-1; D perhaps matches TRBD1 (5 bases). V was shortened by 4 bases and J by 2 bases, with 15 bases between the two germline ends. This CDR3 has 15 residues. Per germline, CDR1 SGHDT and CDR2 YYEEEE. For the CDR3, the DNA is TGTGCCAGCAGCCGGTATCGACAGATTAACACTGAAGCTTTCTTT. The encoded protein is CASSRYRQINTEAFF.

This clone showed up just once. The genes are TRBV18 and TRBJ1-1; 7 bases align to TRBD1. CDR3 length: 11 residues. J was trimmed by 11 bases and V by 1 base; bases with no gene match: 1. Germline CDR1 and CDR2: KGHSH and LQKENI. CDR3 sequence: CASSPQGAAFF. The DNA for the CDR3 is TGTGCCAGCTCACCACAGGGGGCCGCTTTCTTT.

This chain's CDR3 is CASSQQGPANEKLFF. The CDR3 nucleotides are TGTGCCAGCAGTCAACAGGGGCCCGCTAATGAAAAACTGTTTTTT. This sequence joins TRBV3-1 (or the pseudogene TRBV3-2) and TRBJ1-4; 7 positions match TRBD1. The CDR3 loop spans 15 amino acids. Germline-derived CDR1 and CDR2 are LGHDT and YNNKEL (reference sequence). Trimming at V came to 6 bases and at J to 3 bases, leaving 7 bases not matched to a gene.

CDR3 sequence (DNA): TGTGCCAGCAGTGACTCTCCAGGCAGGGGGGAGCTGTTTTTT. This gives the protein CASSDSPGRGELFF. V usage is TRBV6-4 and J usage is TRBJ2-2; D ambiguous. Germline assignment: CDR1 MRHNA and CDR2 SNTAGT. Trimming stripped 0 bases from V and 8 bases from J, with 10 bases between. The CDR3 is made up of 14 amino acids.

The chain recombines TRBV9 with TRBJ2-1; 16 bases match TRBD2. This CDR3 spans 18 amino acids. V lost 4 bases to trimming and J lost 7 bases; unmatched junction nucleotides: 11. Germline V lookup: CDR1 SGDLS, CDR2 YYNGEE. CDR3 in DNA: TGTGCCAGCAGCCCCCCCCGGGGACTAGCGGGGGGGGCGAATGAGCAGTTCTTC. Translated, it gives CASSPPRGLAGGANEQFF.

J is TRBJ1-2 and V is TRBV9; possibly TRBD1 for D (6 bases). V lost 6 bases, J lost 13 bases, and 19 bases lay in between. Germline CDR1 is SGDLS and CDR2 is YYNGEE. This CDR3 contains 12 residues. The CDR3 protein is CASTPSGGTITF. The DNA for the CDR3 is TGTGCCAGCACTCCCTCGGGAGGGACAATCACCTTC.